This TCR beta chain was recovered during a study of blood T cell repertoires in COVID-19. The CDR3 contains 14 residues. Germline V gene lookup returns CDR1 KGHSH and CDR2 LQKENI. Losses at the gene ends were 3 bases for V and 2 bases for J; bases not matched to a gene: 2. Only in-frame clones appear in the TCRdb table, and some are missing; sequencing was by immunoSEQ multiplex PCR. This sample has approximately 53,000 clones, with around 76% found just once. The chain recombines TRBV18 with TRBJ2-5, with 8 bases that match TRBD2. This receptor was identified in a woman aged 55-70 years with acute or convalescent COVID-19. The material sequenced was peripheral blood. The CDR3 loop is CASSPSGVQETQYF. For the CDR3, the DNA is TGTGCCAGCTCACCTAGCGGGGTTCAAGAGACCCAGTACTTC.